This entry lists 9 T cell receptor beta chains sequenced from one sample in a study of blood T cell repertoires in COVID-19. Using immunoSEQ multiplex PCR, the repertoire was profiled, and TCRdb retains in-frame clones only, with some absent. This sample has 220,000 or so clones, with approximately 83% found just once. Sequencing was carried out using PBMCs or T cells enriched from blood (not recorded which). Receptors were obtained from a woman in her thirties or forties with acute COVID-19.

The CDR3 sequence: CASSNSLMNTEAFF. CDR3 in DNA: TGCGCCAGCAGCAACAGCCTTATGAACACTGAAGCTTTCTTT. The chain combines TRBV4-3 with TRBJ1-1; D ambiguous. Germline CDR1 is LGHNA and CDR2 is YSLEER. V was shortened by 5 bases and J by 0 bases, with 10 bases between the two germline ends. The CDR3 covers 14 residues.

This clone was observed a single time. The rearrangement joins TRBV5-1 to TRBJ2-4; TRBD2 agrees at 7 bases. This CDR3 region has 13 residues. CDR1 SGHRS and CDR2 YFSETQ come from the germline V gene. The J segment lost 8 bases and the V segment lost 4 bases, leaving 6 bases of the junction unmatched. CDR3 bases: TGCGCCAGCAGCAGGGACCGGGGGGACATTCAGTACTTC. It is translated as CASSRDRGDIQYF.

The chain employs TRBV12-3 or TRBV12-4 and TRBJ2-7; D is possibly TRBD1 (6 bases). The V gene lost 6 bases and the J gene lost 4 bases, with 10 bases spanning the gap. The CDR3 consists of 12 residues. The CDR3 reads CASSPDRYEQYF. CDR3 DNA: TGTGCCAGCAGCCCGGACAGATACGAGCAGTACTTC.

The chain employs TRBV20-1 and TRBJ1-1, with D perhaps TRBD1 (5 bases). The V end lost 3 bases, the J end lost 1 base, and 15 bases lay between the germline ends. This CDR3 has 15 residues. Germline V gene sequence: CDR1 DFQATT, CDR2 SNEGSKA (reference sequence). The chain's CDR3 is CSASGAFRENTEAFF. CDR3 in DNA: TGCAGTGCTAGTGGGGCCTTTCGTGAGAACACTGAAGCTTTCTTT.

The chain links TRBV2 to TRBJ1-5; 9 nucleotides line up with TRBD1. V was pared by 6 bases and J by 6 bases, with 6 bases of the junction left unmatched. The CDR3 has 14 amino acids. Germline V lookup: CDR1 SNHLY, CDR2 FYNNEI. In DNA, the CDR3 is TGTGCCAGCAGCGGGACAGGGCGTCGTCAGCCCCAGCATTTT. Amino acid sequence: CASSGTGRRQPQHF.

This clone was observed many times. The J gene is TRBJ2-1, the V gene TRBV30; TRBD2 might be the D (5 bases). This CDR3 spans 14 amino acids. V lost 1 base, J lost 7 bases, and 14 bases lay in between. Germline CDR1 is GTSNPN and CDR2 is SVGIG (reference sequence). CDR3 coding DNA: TGTGCCTGGAGTGGAATCGGAGGTAGAAATGAGCAGTTCTTC. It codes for CAWSGIGGRNEQFF.

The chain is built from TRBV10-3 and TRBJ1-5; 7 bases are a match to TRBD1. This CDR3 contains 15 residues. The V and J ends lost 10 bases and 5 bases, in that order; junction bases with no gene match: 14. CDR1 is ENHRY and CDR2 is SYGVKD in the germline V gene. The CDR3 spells CATGARQGGDQPQHF. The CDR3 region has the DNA TGTGCCACAGGGGCTAGACAGGGCGGAGATCAGCCCCAGCATTTT.

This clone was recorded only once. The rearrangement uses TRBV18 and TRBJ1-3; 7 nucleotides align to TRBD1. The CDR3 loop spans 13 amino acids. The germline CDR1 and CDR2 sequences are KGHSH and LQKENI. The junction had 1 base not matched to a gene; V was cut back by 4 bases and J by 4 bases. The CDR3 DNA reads TGTGCCAGCTCACTGGGACAGGGAAACACCATATATTTT. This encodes CASSLGQGNTIYF. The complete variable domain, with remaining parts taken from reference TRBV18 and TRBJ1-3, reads NAGVMQNPRHLVRRRGQEARLRCSPMKGHSHVYWYRQLPEEGLKFMVYLQKENIIDESGMPKERFSAEFPKEGPSILRIQQVVRGDSAAYFCASSLGQGNTIYFGEGSWLTVV.

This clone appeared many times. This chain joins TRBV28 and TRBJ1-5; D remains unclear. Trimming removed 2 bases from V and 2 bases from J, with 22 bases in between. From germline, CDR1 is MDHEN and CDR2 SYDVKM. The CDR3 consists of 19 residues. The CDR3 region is CASSLAAVFGVLGNQPQHF. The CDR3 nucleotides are TGTGCCAGCAGTTTAGCAGCCGTTTTCGGGGTTTTGGGCAATCAGCCCCAGCATTTT.